These 31 T cell receptor beta chains were all obtained from the same sample, sequenced in a study of T cell repertoires in cytomegalovirus infection. TCRdb passed the reads through MiXCR, listing each CDR3 protein once. The profile shows about 320,000 distinct CDR3 sequences, 9% to 9.5% of them singletons. Sample: PBMCs. The receptors here all came from a human donor in good health (CMV status not recorded). Some clones in this sample may be carry-over from other donors' samples.

This clonotype was seen repeatedly, ten times or more. This chain links TRBV7-6 with TRBJ2-1, with a weak D call TRBD1 (6 bases). The CDR3 is 11 amino acids. Trimming took 6 bases from V and 6 from J, leaving 6 bases between them. The germline CDR1 and CDR2 sequences are SGHVS and FNYEAQ. The DNA for the CDR3 is TGTGCCAGCAGGGGGGCCAATGAGCAGTTCTTC. The encoded protein is CASRGANEQFF.

In its sample, this clonotype was seen a few times. V and J are TRBV28 and TRBJ2-5; a weak D match, TRBD1 (5 bases). The CDR3 is 13 amino acids. Germline V lookup: CDR1 MDHEN, CDR2 SYDVKM. Trimming pared 10 bases from V and 0 bases from J, leaving 12 bases between. This CDR3 is CATITGHQETQYF. CDR3 nucleotides: TGTGCCACCATTACAGGCCACCAAGAGACCCAGTACTTC.

This chain connects TRBV6-2 or TRBV6-3 to TRBJ1-1, with no clear D. The V and J ends lost 8 bases and 4 bases respectively, with 17 bases between them. CDR1 MNHEY and CDR2 SVGEGT come from the germline V gene. This CDR3 has 14 amino acids. The CDR3 DNA follows: TGTGCCAGCCGACCTCCGGGTCAGCCCACTGAAGCTTTCTTT. Translating gives CASRPPGQPTEAFF.

The chain is built from TRBV12-3 or TRBV12-4 and TRBJ1-1; maybe TRBD1 (6 bases). CDR3 size: 14 residues. Trimming stripped 6 bases from V and 3 bases from J, with 14 bases between. The CDR3 DNA sequence: TGTGCCAGCAGGTCGGGGGGGCGGTACACTGAAGCTTTCTTT. This encodes CASRSGGRYTEAFF.

There are many counts of this clonotype. V gene TRBV7-8 combines with J gene TRBJ2-1, with TRBD2 matching over 13 bases. The ends lost 5 bases at V and 2 bases at J; junction bases unmatched: 15. This CDR3 is built from 20 residues. Germline CDR1 SGHVS, CDR2 FQNEAQ. The CDR3 DNA reads as TGTGCCAGCAGCCTCAATTTACTAGCGGGAGGGAACACTCCCTACAATGAGCAGTTCTTC. This codes for CASSLNLLAGGNTPYNEQFF.

Comments on this clonotype: A read error may explain this, as a much larger clone is one base away. The chain links TRBV7-2 to TRBJ2-7, with D possibly TRBD1 on 5 matching bases. The CDR3 runs to 13 residues. Trimming shortened V by 7 bases and J by 4 bases, and 14 bases separated the two germline ends. Germline-derived CDR1 and CDR2 are SGHTA and FQGNSA. The chain's CDR3 is CASNIGAGYEQYF. The CDR3 coding sequence is TGTGCCAGCAACATTGGAGCAGGGTACGAGCAGTACTTC.

The chain combines TRBV7-2 with TRBJ2-5; D not certain. Trimming pared 2 bases from V and 1 base from J, leaving 11 bases between. CDR1 is SGHTA and CDR2 is FQGNSA in the germline V gene. This CDR3 is 15 amino acids long. The CDR3 loop is CASSLNLGLQETQYF. The DNA for the CDR3 is TGTGCCAGCAGCTTAAATCTGGGCCTCCAAGAGACCCAGTACTTC.

The table lists this clonotype with a few counts. The chain is built from TRBV12-3 or TRBV12-4 and TRBJ2-7; D not certain. The CDR3 is made up of 15 amino acids. V was clipped by 3 bases and J by 6 bases, with 18 bases between them. CDR3 sequence reads: CASSFPRTGAAEQYF. CDR3 bases: TGTGCCAGCAGTTTCCCCCGGACGGGCGCCGCCGAGCAGTACTTC.

This clonotype was seen more than once but under ten times. The chain uses TRBV7-2 and TRBJ2-7; the D is unclear. Trimming left V 5 bases short and J 1 base short, with 12 bases between. Germline CDR1 reads SGHTA; CDR2 reads FQGNSA. This CDR3 has 14 amino acids. CDR3 in DNA: TGTGCCAGCAGCCCAACCTCGAGATCCTACGAGCAGTACTTC. This encodes CASSPTSRSYEQYF.

This clonotype has a handful of counts. The V gene is TRBV19, the J gene TRBJ2-1, with 9 bases that match TRBD1. Germline V gene lookup returns CDR1 LNHDA and CDR2 SQIVND (reference sequence). J gave up 6 bases and V 4 bases, and 7 bases lay outside the gene matches. This CDR3 region has 15 residues. The chain's CDR3 is CASSRRDRDLNEQFF. The CDR3, as DNA: TGTGCCAGTAGTAGGAGGGACAGGGACCTCAATGAGCAGTTCTTC.

There are many counts of this clonotype. The chain couples TRBV7-2 to TRBJ2-1, with unresolved D. CDR1 and CDR2 (germline): SGHTA, FQGNSA. This CDR3 has 14 amino acids. Trimming cost V 1 base and J 6 bases, with 10 bases left between them. CDR3 sequence (DNA): TGTGCCAGCAGCTTAGTAGGTAGGGTCAATGAGCAGTTCTTC. Its protein is CASSLVGRVNEQFF.

This clonotype has a count of ten or more. In DNA, the CDR3 is TGTGCCATCAGTGAGTCAAACAGGCTTAACACTGAAGCTTTCTTT. Amino acid sequence: CAISESNRLNTEAFF. This chain uses TRBV10-3 with TRBJ1-1, with TRBD1 as a possible D gene (5 bases). The germline V gene has CDR1 ENHRY and CDR2 SYGVKD. V shed 0 bases and J shed 2 bases, with 10 bases lying between them. The CDR3 contains 15 residues.

This clonotype was observed a few times. The gene calls are TRBV5-6 and TRBJ1-5; 9 bases match TRBD1. Germline values: CDR1 SGHDT, CDR2 YYEEEE. The CDR3 extends over 14 amino acids. Trimming at V came to 5 bases and at J to 5 bases, leaving 5 bases not matched to a gene. The CDR3 sequence is CASSRTGVDQPQHF. The CDR3 DNA sequence: TGTGCCAGCAGTCGGACAGGGGTGGATCAGCCCCAGCATTTT.

This clonotype was counted ten times or more. V and J are TRBV19 and TRBJ2-5, with D perhaps matching TRBD1 (5 bases). V shed 5 bases and J shed 3 bases, with 10 bases lying between them. The CDR3 loop spans 13 amino acids. Germline V gives CDR1 LNHDA, CDR2 SQIVND (reference sequence). The CDR3 DNA sequence: TGTGCCAGTAGTCGACAGAATAAAGAGACCCAGTACTTC. Protein product: CASSRQNKETQYF.

This clonotype was picked up many times. The chain employs TRBV28 and TRBJ1-2; possible D gene TRBD1, 6 bases. V dropped 6 bases and J dropped 0 bases, with 11 bases sitting between them. Germline V gives CDR1 MDHEN, CDR2 SYDVKM. The CDR3 loop spans 14 amino acids. CDR3 sequence: CASRTTGANYGYTF. CDR3 sequence (DNA): TGTGCCAGCAGAACGACAGGAGCTAACTATGGCTACACCTTC.

This sequence joins TRBV7-2 and TRBJ2-2, with D unresolved. Germline V gives CDR1 SGHTA, CDR2 FQGNSA. Trimming left V 5 bases short and J 6 bases short, with 10 bases between. This CDR3 has 13 amino acids. In DNA form, the CDR3 reads TGTGCCAGCAGCCTATTTGAGGCCGGGGAGCTGTTTTTT. This sequence encodes CASSLFEAGELFF. The complete variable domain, with remaining parts taken from reference TRBV7-2 and TRBJ2-2, reads GAGVSQSPSNKVTEKGKDVELRCDPISGHTALYWYRQSLGQGLEFLIYFQGNSAPDKSGLPSDRFSAERTGGSVSTLTIQRTQQEDSAVYLCASSLFEAGELFFGEGSRLTVL.

This clonotype was seen ten or more times. The gene calls are TRBV7-2 and TRBJ2-4; 7 nucleotides align to TRBD2. The CDR3 covers 17 residues. Trimming removed 5 bases from V and 5 bases from J; junction bases left unmatched: 15. The germline V gene has CDR1 SGHTA and CDR2 FQGNSA. In DNA, the CDR3 is TGTGCCAGCAGCCGAACCCGGACGGGAGGAGGCGAAAACATTCAGTACTTC. Protein sequence: CASSRTRTGGGENIQYF.

This clonotype was seen many times. J is TRBJ2-1 and V is TRBV19; D gene unclear. CDR1 LNHDA and CDR2 SQIVND come from the germline V gene (reference sequence). The CDR3 sequence is 13 residues long. The V end was cut by 5 bases, the J end by 4 bases, with 9 bases between. The CDR3 sequence is CASSPRSYNEQFF. The DNA for the CDR3 is TGTGCCAGTAGTCCGCGCTCTTACAATGAGCAGTTCTTC.

This clonotype showed up just a few times. The chain couples TRBV5-1 to TRBJ2-1; TRBD2 aligns across 11 bases. Germline-derived CDR1 and CDR2 are SGHRS and YFSETQ. There are 15 residues in the CDR3. V was clipped by 1 base and J by 10 bases; unmatched bases: 7. CDR3 DNA: TGCGCCAGCAGCTTGTTAGCGGGGGGGCCTCGGGAGCAGTTCTTC. This gives the protein CASSLLAGGPREQFF.

This clonotype was seen more than once but under ten times. The chain combines TRBV28 with TRBJ2-1; no firm D call. Per germline, CDR1 MDHEN and CDR2 SYDVKM. The CDR3 loop spans 12 amino acids. The V gene lost 6 bases and the J gene lost 10 bases, with 13 bases spanning the gap. The CDR3 loop is CASSDQVREQFF. The CDR3 DNA follows: TGTGCCAGCAGCGACCAGGTCAGAGAGCAGTTCTTC.

In its sample, this clonotype was seen many times. The chain has TRBV2 and TRBJ2-7; D gene uncertain. Germline V gene lookup returns CDR1 SNHLY and CDR2 FYNNEI. The CDR3 consists of 13 residues. With 7 bases removed from V and 1 base from J, the gap between germline ends came to 11 bases. CDR3 protein: CASNADASYEQYF. The CDR3 nucleotides are TGTGCCAGCAATGCGGATGCGTCCTACGAGCAGTACTTC.

This clonotype turned up a few times. CDR3 amino acids: CASSPGRLTGGKKTQYF. In nucleotides, the CDR3 is TGTGCCAGCAGTCCGGGGCGACTCACGGGAGGGAAAAAGACCCAGTACTTC. The chain carries TRBV27 and TRBJ2-5; 8 bases line up with TRBD2. Looked up from germline, CDR1 is MNHEY and CDR2 is SMNVEV (reference sequence). V lost 5 bases and J lost 6; bases outside the gene matches: 17. The CDR3 totals 17 residues.

The V gene is TRBV5-5, the J gene TRBJ1-5, with D unresolved. The V gene's germline CDR1 is SGHKS and CDR2 YYEKEE (reference sequence). CDR3 length: 15 amino acids. Trimming stripped 0 bases from V and 7 bases from J, with 14 bases between. CDR3 loop: CASSLVPGVRQPQHF. CDR3 in DNA: TGTGCCAGCAGCTTGGTGCCGGGAGTAAGGCAGCCCCAGCATTTT.

The gene calls are TRBV27 and TRBJ2-2, with 7 bases matching TRBD2. J gave up 4 bases and V 5 bases, and 10 bases lay outside the gene matches. The CDR3 spans 16 residues. Germline V lookup: CDR1 MNHEY, CDR2 SMNVEV (reference sequence). As DNA, the CDR3 is TGTGCCAGCAGTACCTTGGCGGGAGAGGGCACCGGGGAGCTGTTTTTT. Translated, it gives CASSTLAGEGTGELFF.

This clonotype was observed many times. The chain links TRBV7-2 to TRBJ1-5; D possibly corresponds to TRBD1 (5 bases). Germline lookup yields CDR1 SGHTA and CDR2 FQGNSA. The CDR3 spans 15 residues. The germline V and J ends were trimmed by 4 bases and 7 bases, with 17 bases remaining between them. The CDR3 DNA sequence: TGTGCCAGCAGCTGGGAACCAGGGACGGGGCAGCCCCAGCATTTT. Translated: CASSWEPGTGQPQHF.

This clonotype has ten or more counts. The chain has TRBV7-2 and TRBJ1-1; D is undetermined. There are 13 residues in the CDR3. CDR1 is SGHTA, CDR2 FQGNSA, per germline. Trimming pared 8 bases from V and 0 bases from J, leaving 10 bases between. The CDR3 coding sequence is TGTGCCAGCGGGAGAGGGATGAACACTGAAGCTTTCTTT. Protein sequence: CASGRGMNTEAFF.

This clonotype was counted once. It is likely a read error, because the conserved phenylalanine at the end of the CDR3 is missing. The chain has TRBV11-2 and TRBJ1-2; D remains unclear. V was shortened by 4 bases and J by 1 base, with 7 bases between the two germline ends. The CDR3 runs to 13 residues. Germline CDR1 reads SGHAT; CDR2 reads FQNNGV. In DNA form, the CDR3 reads TGTGCCAGCAGCTCCATAGGTAACTATGGCTACACCTGC. It encodes CASSSIGNYGYTC.

This clonotype was seen many times. V and J are TRBV7-2 and TRBJ1-1, with a possible D match to TRBD1 (5 bases). The ends were cut back, 4 bases at V and 10 bases at J, with 13 bases in the middle. The CDR3 totals 12 residues. The germline CDR1 and CDR2 sequences are SGHTA and FQGNSA. The CDR3 loop is CASSSIGRVAFF. The CDR3 DNA is TGTGCCAGCAGCTCCATTGGCAGGGTAGCTTTCTTT.

The V gene is TRBV6-4, the J gene TRBJ1-2; D gene unclear. The CDR3 spans 15 residues. V shed 2 bases and J shed 8 bases, with 18 bases lying between them. Germline V lookup: CDR1 MRHNA, CDR2 SNTAGT. The CDR3 region has the DNA TGTGCCAGCAGTGACGGACCAAGCCCCCCCCGGGGCTACACCTTC. This codes for CASSDGPSPPRGYTF.

This clonotype was seen repeatedly, ten times or more. This chain connects TRBV7-2 to TRBJ2-7, with no clear D. CDR1 and CDR2 from the germline V gene are SGHTA and FQGNSA. This CDR3 is 15 amino acids long. V was pared by 5 bases and J by 1 base, with 15 bases between. As DNA, the CDR3 is TGTGCCAGCAGCACTCTCCCCGGGTCTTCCTACGAGCAGTACTTC. Protein: CASSTLPGSSYEQYF.

This clonotype showed up just a few times. The rearrangement uses TRBV10-2 and TRBJ2-1, with D possibly TRBD2 on 6 matching bases. Trimming cost V 5 bases and J 6 bases, with 14 bases left between them. The CDR3 runs 14 residues. Per germline, CDR1 WSHSY and CDR2 SAAADI. The chain's CDR3 is CASSTGLVLNEQFF. The CDR3 DNA follows: TGCGCCAGCAGTACGGGACTCGTTCTCAATGAGCAGTTCTTC.